This T cell receptor beta chain emerged from a study of T cell repertoires in cytomegalovirus infection. Study-wide context: CMV epitopes that were recently identified and HLA-C-restricted were used alongside well-studied HLA-B-restricted ones. A matching HLA type, together with CMV infection, was signaled by public TCR beta signatures. Regarding the study as a whole: Totalled public TCR beta family frequency picked out people who carried CMV plus the relevant HLA. In two of eight donors, the top clonotype was HLA-C-restricted CMV-specific.

Trimming shortened V by 3 bases and J by 5 bases, and 13 bases separated the two germline ends. CDR1 is MNHNS and CDR2 is SASEGT in the germline V gene. The CDR3 covers 14 residues. This clonotype occurred a few times. As yet, its antigen is unknown. TCRdb independently ran MiXCR on the reads; one entry per CDR3 protein. This sample has around 300,000 distinct CDR3 sequences, with less than 25% found just once. The sequencing used cultured PBMCs, collected from culture after CMV antigen stimulation. The V gene is TRBV6-1, the J gene TRBJ1-1, with D hard to call. This clonotype was sampled from a human donor in good health (CMV status not recorded). Some clones in this sample may be carry-over from other donors' samples. CDR3 sequence reads: CASSDPGRGTEAFF. DNA of the CDR3: TGTGCCAGCAGTGACCCCGGACGGGGAACTGAAGCTTTCTTT.